One sample yielded the 12 T cell receptor beta chains listed below, sequenced in a study of T cell changes during pregnancy in multiple sclerosis (dated by TCRdb to the late 2010s). Library construction relied on the immunoSEQ multiplex PCR assay. What TCRdb holds here is the immuneACCESS table cut down to in-frame rearrangements. Part of the clones is not present; checked against another copy, under half of the missing clones reflect an unresolved V gene, and the others are unexplained. Across this sample there are roughly 66,000 clones, with around 92% seen only once. Approximately 2.3% of the sample comes from the top ten. This material consisted of peripheral blood, taken in the first trimester of pregnancy. These receptors were collected from a female donor with multiple sclerosis, enrolled in a pregnancy study.

The gene calls are TRBV7-3 and TRBJ2-2; 7 bases are shared with TRBD2. CDR1 SGHTA and CDR2 FQGTGA come from the germline V gene. The CDR3 covers 16 residues. Trimming cost V 2 bases and J 5 bases; bases outside gene matches: 8. This chain's CDR3 is CASSLEASGKTGELFF. CDR3 in DNA: TGTGCCAGCAGCTTAGAGGCTAGCGGAAAAACCGGGGAGCTGTTTTTT.

This sequence joins TRBV9 and TRBJ2-7; D gene unclear. V gave up 0 bases and J gave up 6 bases, with 13 bases separating them. CDR3 length: 14 amino acids. Germline CDR1 SGDLS, CDR2 YYNGEE. The CDR3 nucleotides read TGTGCCAGCAGCGTAGCCGAGATCTCCCGCGAGCAGTACTTC. Protein product: CASSVAEISREQYF.

V usage is TRBV27 and J usage is TRBJ2-3, with 14 nucleotides matching TRBD2. Germline lookup yields CDR1 MNHEY and CDR2 SMNVEV (reference sequence). The CDR3 spans 15 residues. V shed 6 bases, J shed 4 bases, and the junction held 3 bases outside the gene matches. In DNA, the CDR3 is TGTGCCAGCAGCTTGGGACTAGCGGGAGCAGATACGCAGTATTTT. This gives the protein CASSLGLAGADTQYF.

This rearrangement joins TRBV7-2 to TRBJ2-7, with 9 bases identical to TRBD1. J lost 3 bases, V lost 7 bases, and 13 bases had no gene match. This CDR3 comprises 16 residues. Germline V gene lookup returns CDR1 SGHTA and CDR2 FQGNSA. The CDR3 coding sequence is TGTGCCAGCATGGAGACAGGGGGTCGAAACTTCTACGAGCAGTACTTC. The encoded protein is CASMETGGRNFYEQYF.

This sequence joins TRBV11-2 and TRBJ1-2, with a possible D match to TRBD1 (5 bases). The CDR3 totals 13 residues. Germline CDR1 and CDR2: SGHAT and FQNNGV. The V end lost 5 bases, the J end lost 6 bases, and 13 bases lay between the germline ends. CDR3 sequence: CASSPRSGNGYTF. Written as DNA, the CDR3 is TGTGCCAGCAGCCCCCGGTCAGGGAATGGCTACACCTTC.

J is TRBJ1-2 and V is TRBV6-1, with a weak D call TRBD1 (6 bases). Germline CDR1 and CDR2: MNHNS and SASEGT. The CDR3 has 15 residues. V shed 0 bases and J shed 4 bases, with 12 bases lying between them. CDR3 loop: CASSEAETGLYGYTF. CDR3 DNA sequence: TGTGCCAGCAGTGAAGCGGAAACAGGGCTCTATGGCTACACCTTC.

CDR3 loop: CASISSFQRIGELFF. In nucleotides, the CDR3 is TGTGCCAGTATTAGTAGCTTCCAGCGGATCGGGGAGCTGTTTTTT. The gene calls are TRBV19 and TRBJ2-2; possibly TRBD2 for D (5 bases). V was cut by 7 bases and J by 7 bases, with 19 bases left in between. Germline assignment: CDR1 LNHDA and CDR2 SQIVND (reference sequence). The CDR3 spans 15 residues.

The chain links TRBV7-9 to TRBJ2-3; D remains ambiguous. Germline CDR1 is SEHNR and CDR2 is FQNEAQ (reference sequence). CDR3 length: 13 amino acids. The V gene lost 5 bases and the J gene lost 7 bases, with 13 bases spanning the gap. The CDR3 bases are TGTGCCAGCAGCCCCGTCAGGTTAAATACGCAGTATTTT. The encoded protein is CASSPVRLNTQYF.

The chain links TRBV29-1 to TRBJ2-5; 7 positions match TRBD2. J was trimmed by 0 bases and V by 2 bases; bases with no gene match: 6. The CDR3 spans 15 residues. Germline V lookup: CDR1 SQVTM, CDR2 ANQGSEA. CDR3 DNA: TGCAGCGTTGAACTCACTAGCGCCAACCAAGAGACCCAGTACTTC. Residues: CSVELTSANQETQYF.

The gene calls are TRBV5-1 and TRBJ2-3; tentative D call: TRBD2 (6 bases). V gave up 0 bases and J gave up 6 bases, with 11 bases separating them. This CDR3 contains 14 residues. Germline CDR1 and CDR2: SGHRS and YFSETQ. Here the CDR3 reads CASSLGGEYDTQYF. CDR3 in DNA: TGCGCCAGCAGCTTGGGGGGGGAGTACGATACGCAGTATTTT.

This rearrangement joins TRBV4-2 to TRBJ2-3; 10 bases are a match to TRBD2. The CDR3 extends over 17 amino acids. Germline loops: CDR1 LGHNA, CDR2 YNFKEQ. J gave up 1 base and V 2 bases, and 6 bases lay outside the gene matches. For the CDR3, the DNA is TGTGCCAGCAGCCAAACTAGCGGGAAGGGGGGCACAGATACGCAGTATTTT. This translates into CASSQTSGKGGTDTQYF.

This chain connects TRBV11-2 to TRBJ2-7; 9 bases agree with TRBD1. Per germline, CDR1 SGHAT and CDR2 FQNNGV. The V and J ends lost 7 bases and 3 bases, in that order; junction bases with no gene match: 7. The CDR3 runs to 14 residues. CDR3 coding DNA: TGTGCCAGCACCCCAGGACAGGGGTTCTACGAGCAGTACTTC. Translated, it gives CASTPGQGFYEQYF.